Sequencing of this TCR beta chain was carried out in a study of blood T cell repertoires in COVID-19. Study at large: Acute-phase and convalescent COVID-19 samples originated in the United States, Italy and Spain. T cells, B-cell-depleted T cells, or PBMCs provided the cDNA or gDNA that served as material.

Patients from Seattle were sampled longitudinally, starting during active infection. The CDR3 has 13 amino acids. CDR1 SNHLY and CDR2 FYNNEI come from the germline V gene. Trimming cost V 8 bases and J 2 bases; bases outside gene matches: 2. Generated by immunoSEQ multiplex PCR, the TCRdb table keeps only in-frame clones and is missing some. Of about 270,000 clones listed, 75% to 90% are singletons. Specimen: peripheral blood. V usage is TRBV2 and J usage is TRBJ2-2, with 7 bases that match TRBD1. The TCR comes from a woman in her 70s with COVID-19, enrolled during active disease. The CDR3 DNA follows: TGTGCCAGCCGGGACAGCAACACCGGGGAGCTGTTTTTT. It translates to CASRDSNTGELFF.